A selection of T cell receptor beta chains follows, all from one sample in a study of synovial regulatory T cells in juvenile arthritis. Generated by immunoSEQ multiplex PCR, the TCRdb table keeps only in-frame clones and is missing some. The sample has about 9,700 clones. Sequenced: Treg cells from blood. Source of these receptors: a donor aged 2-30 years with juvenile idiopathic arthritis. Each CDR3 is given with its conserved first and last residue. The order of the fields is V gene, J gene, CDR3 protein.

V gene: TRBV30; J gene: TRBJ2-1; CDR3 protein: CAWSSSGGYNEQFF
V gene: TRBV4-1; J gene: TRBJ1-1; CDR3 protein: CASSQGIANTEAFF
V gene: TRBV30; J gene: TRBJ1-2; CDR3 protein: CAWSEDYGYTF
V gene: TRBV5-1; J gene: TRBJ1-6; CDR3 protein: CASSLLTGTANSPLHF
V gene: TRBV6-4; J gene: TRBJ2-2; CDR3 protein: CASSVERFGGELFF
V gene: TRBV5-1; J gene: TRBJ2-5; CDR3 protein: CASSLQGGGGRFETQYF
V gene: TRBV2; J gene: TRBJ1-3; CDR3 protein: CASSEYTGGQRAPGNTIYF
V gene: TRBV19; J gene: TRBJ1-3; CDR3 protein: CASSMGTERNTIYF
V gene: TRBV11-2; J gene: TRBJ1-6; CDR3 protein: CASSSPNSPLHF
V gene: TRBV7-8; J gene: TRBJ2-2; CDR3 protein: CASSLGIRNTGELFF
V gene: TRBV29-1; J gene: TRBJ2-7; CDR3 protein: CSVVTSRGLYEQYF
V gene: TRBV28; J gene: TRBJ1-1; CDR3 protein: CASSFLGQGVPGAFF
V gene: TRBV5-1; J gene: TRBJ2-5; CDR3 protein: CASRGQLQETQYF
V gene: TRBV23-1; J gene: TRBJ2-7; CDR3 protein: CASSPYVRDRGIYEQYF
V gene: TRBV18; J gene: TRBJ2-3; CDR3 protein: CASSRTDTQYF
V gene: TRBV4-1; J gene: TRBJ2-2; CDR3 protein: CASSRGLAGGYTGELFF